The sequence of this T cell receptor beta chain was determined in a study of blood T cell repertoires in COVID-19. Study at large: There were acute and convalescent COVID-19 samples, and they came from the United States, Italy and Spain. Nucleic acid was either cDNA or gDNA, and it came from T cells, B-cell-depleted T cells, or PBMCs.

In the source study's methods: Counts of nucleated cells, estimated from reference gene primer amplification, were obtained. Measured with immunoSEQ multiplex PCR; TCRdb has only the in-frame clones, and not every one. Clonal size and the V and J genes are those of that table, whereas D and trimming came from the DNA. The data contain 110,000 to 150,000 clones, approximately 88% of them singletons. V was cut by 4 bases and J by 0 bases, with 15 bases left in between. Germline values: CDR1 MNHEY, CDR2 SMNVEV (reference sequence). The CDR3 has 16 amino acids. The chain recombines TRBV27 with TRBJ1-1; D uncertain. The source material was peripheral blood. The TCR comes from a woman in her fifties or sixties with acute or convalescent COVID-19. CDR3 amino acids: CASSSPQSSMNTEAFF. The DNA of the CDR3 is TGTGCCAGCAGTTCTCCCCAGTCTTCCATGAACACTGAAGCTTTCTTT.